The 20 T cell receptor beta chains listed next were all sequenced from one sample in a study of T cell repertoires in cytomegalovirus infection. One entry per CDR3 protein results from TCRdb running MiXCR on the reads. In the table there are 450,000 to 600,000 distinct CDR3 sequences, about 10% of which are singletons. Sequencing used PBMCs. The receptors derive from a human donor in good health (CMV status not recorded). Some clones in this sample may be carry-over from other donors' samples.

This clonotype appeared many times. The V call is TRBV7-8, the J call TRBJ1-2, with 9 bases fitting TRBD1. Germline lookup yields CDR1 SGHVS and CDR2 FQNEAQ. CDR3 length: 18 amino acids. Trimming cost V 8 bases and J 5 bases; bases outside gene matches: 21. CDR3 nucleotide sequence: TGTGCCAGCTGGCCTAGAGGACAGGGGCCACCATTGGGTTATGGCTACACCTTC. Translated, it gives CASWPRGQGPPLGYGYTF.

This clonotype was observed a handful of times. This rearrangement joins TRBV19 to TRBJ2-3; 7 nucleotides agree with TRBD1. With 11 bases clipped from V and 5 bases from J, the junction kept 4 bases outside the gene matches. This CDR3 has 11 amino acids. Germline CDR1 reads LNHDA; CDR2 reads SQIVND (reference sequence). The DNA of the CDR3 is TGTGCCGGAAGGACAGGAGATACGCAGTATTTT. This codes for CAGRTGDTQYF.

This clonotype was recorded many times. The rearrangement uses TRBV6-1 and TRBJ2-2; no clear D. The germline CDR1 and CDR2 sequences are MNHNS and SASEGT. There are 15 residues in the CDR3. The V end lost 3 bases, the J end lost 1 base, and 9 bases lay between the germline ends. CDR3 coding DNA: TGTGCCAGCAGTGACAGGCCCTTGAACACCGGGGAGCTGTTTTTT. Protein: CASSDRPLNTGELFF.

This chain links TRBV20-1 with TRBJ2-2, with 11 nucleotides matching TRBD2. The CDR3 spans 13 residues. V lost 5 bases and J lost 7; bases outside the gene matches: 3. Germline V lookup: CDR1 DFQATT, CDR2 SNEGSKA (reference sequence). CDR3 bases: TGCAGTGCTGCTAGCGGGGGGCACGGGGAGCTGTTTTTT. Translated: CSAASGGHGELFF.

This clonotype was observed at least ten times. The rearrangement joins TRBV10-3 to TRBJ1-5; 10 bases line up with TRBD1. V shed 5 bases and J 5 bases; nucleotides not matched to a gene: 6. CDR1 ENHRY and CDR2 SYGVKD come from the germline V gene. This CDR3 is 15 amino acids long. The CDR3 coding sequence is TGTGCCATCAGTAAGACCGGGACAGGGGATCAGCCCCAGCATTTT. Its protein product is CAISKTGTGDQPQHF.

The CDR3 bases are TGCGCCAGCAGCCCGCACAGGGGAAAAGAGACCCAGTACTTC. Its protein product is CASSPHRGKETQYF. J is TRBJ2-5 and V is TRBV4-1, with 7 bases identical to TRBD1. The CDR3 is 14 amino acids. Germline CDR1 and CDR2: MGHRA and YSYEKL. With 4 bases clipped from V and 3 bases from J, the junction kept 5 bases outside the gene matches.

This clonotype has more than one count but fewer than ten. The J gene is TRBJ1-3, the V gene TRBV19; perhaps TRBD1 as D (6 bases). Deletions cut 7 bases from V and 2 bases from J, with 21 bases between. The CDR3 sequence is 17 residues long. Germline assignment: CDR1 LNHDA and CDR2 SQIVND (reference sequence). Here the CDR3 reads CASTPRGGGMAGNTIYF. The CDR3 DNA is TGTGCCAGTACCCCGCGAGGGGGGGGCATGGCTGGAAACACCATATATTTT.

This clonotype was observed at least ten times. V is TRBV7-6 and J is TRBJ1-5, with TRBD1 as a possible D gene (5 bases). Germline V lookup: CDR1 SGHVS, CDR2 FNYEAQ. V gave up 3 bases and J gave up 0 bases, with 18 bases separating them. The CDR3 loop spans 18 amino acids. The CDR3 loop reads CASSLGTGTAFSNQPQHF. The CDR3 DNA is TGTGCCAGCAGCTTGGGAACCGGGACGGCCTTTAGCAATCAGCCCCAGCATTTT.

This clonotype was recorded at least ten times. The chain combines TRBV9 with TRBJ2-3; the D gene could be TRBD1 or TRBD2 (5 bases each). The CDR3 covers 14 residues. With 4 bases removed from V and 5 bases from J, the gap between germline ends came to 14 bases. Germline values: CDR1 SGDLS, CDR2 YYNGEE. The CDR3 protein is CASSQGAQGDTQYF. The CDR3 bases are TGTGCCAGCAGCCAGGGAGCCCAGGGAGATACGCAGTATTTT.

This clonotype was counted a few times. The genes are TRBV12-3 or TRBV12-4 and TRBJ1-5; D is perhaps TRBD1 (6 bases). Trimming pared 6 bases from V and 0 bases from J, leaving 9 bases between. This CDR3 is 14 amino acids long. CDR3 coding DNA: TGTGCCAGCAGGCAGGGACATAGCAATCAGCCCCAGCATTTT. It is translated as CASRQGHSNQPQHF.

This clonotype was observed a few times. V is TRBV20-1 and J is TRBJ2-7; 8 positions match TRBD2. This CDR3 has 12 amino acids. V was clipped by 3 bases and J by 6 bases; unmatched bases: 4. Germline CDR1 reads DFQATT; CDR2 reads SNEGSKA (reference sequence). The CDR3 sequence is CSASGGASEQYF. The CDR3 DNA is TGCAGTGCTAGCGGGGGGGCGAGCGAGCAGTACTTC.

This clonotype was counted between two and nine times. CDR3 protein: CASSLNDNRRETQYF. DNA of the CDR3: TGTGCCAGCAGCTTAAATGACAACCGTCGAGAGACCCAGTACTTC. The chain combines TRBV7-3 with TRBJ2-5; D not resolved. The CDR3 is made up of 15 amino acids. Germline V CDR1 and CDR2: SGHTA, FQGTGA. V was pared by 1 base and J by 4 bases, with 13 bases between.

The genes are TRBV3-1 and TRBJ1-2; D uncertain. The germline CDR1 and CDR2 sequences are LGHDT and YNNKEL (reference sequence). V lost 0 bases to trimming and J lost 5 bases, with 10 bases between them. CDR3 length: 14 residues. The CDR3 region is CASSQDGGAYGYTF. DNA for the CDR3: TGTGCCAGCAGCCAAGATGGAGGAGCTTATGGCTACACCTTC.

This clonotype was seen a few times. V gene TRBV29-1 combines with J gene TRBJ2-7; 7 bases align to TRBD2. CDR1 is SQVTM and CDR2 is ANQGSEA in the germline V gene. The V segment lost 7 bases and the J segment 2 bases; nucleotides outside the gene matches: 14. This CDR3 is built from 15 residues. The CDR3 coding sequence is TGCAGCGCCCTGAGGGTAGCGGGTGCTACCTACGAGCAGTACTTC. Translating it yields CSALRVAGATYEQYF.

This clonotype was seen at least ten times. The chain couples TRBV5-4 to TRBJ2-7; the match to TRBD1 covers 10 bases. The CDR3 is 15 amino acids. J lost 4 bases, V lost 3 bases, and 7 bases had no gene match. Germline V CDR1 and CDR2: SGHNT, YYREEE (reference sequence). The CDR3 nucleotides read TGTGCCAGCAGCTCCAGGACAGGGGGTTTTTACGAGCAGTACTTC. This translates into CASSSRTGGFYEQYF.

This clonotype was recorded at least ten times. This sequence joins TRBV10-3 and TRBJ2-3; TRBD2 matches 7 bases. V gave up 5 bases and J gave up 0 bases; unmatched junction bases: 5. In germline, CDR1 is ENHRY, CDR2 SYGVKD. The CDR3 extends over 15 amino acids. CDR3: CAISIVSGSTDTQYF. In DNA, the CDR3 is TGTGCCATCAGTATAGTTAGCGGGAGCACAGATACGCAGTATTTT.

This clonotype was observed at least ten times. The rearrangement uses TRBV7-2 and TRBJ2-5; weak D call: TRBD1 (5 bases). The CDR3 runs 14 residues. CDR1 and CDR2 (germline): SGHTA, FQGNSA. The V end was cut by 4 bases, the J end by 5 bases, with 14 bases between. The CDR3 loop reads CASSWAQGRETQYF. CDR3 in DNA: TGTGCCAGCAGCTGGGCCCAGGGCCGGGAGACCCAGTACTTC.

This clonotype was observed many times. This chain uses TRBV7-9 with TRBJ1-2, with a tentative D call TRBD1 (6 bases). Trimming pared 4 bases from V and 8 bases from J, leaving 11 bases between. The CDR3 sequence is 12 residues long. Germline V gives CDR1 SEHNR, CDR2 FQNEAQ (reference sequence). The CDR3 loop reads CASSWTEGGYTF. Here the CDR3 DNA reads TGTGCCAGCAGCTGGACAGAGGGGGGCTACACCTTC.

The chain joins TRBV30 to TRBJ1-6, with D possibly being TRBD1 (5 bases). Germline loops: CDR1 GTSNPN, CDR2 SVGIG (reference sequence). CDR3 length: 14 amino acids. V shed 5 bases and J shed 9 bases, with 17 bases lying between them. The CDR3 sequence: CAWQQRGGGSPLHF. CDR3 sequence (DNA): TGTGCCTGGCAACAGCGGGGCGGAGGTTCACCCCTCCACTTT.

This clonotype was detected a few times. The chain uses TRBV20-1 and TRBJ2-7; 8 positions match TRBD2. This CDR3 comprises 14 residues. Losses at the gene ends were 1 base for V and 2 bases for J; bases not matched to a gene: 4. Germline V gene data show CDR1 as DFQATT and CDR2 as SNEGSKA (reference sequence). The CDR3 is CSARVAGGPYEQYF. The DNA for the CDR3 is TGCAGTGCTAGAGTTGCGGGAGGCCCCTACGAGCAGTACTTC.